Following are 18 T cell receptor beta chains from one sample sequenced in a study of control samples from healthy donors and cancer patients. Libraries were prepared by immunoSEQ multiplex PCR; TCRdb keeps only in-frame clonotypes and omits some of them. The profile covers 170,000 or so clones, with around 90% appearing a single time and just over 2% taken by the ten largest. The sequenced sample was blood. The receptors derive from a woman between 40 and 50 years old in good health.

Note on this clone: Compared with germline, one end of the junction differs, possibly owing to a read error. This chain uses TRBV25-1 with TRBJ1-1, with 7 bases that match TRBD1. The CDR3 covers 12 residues. Germline V lookup: CDR1 MGHDK, CDR2 SYGVNS. The CDR3 nucleotides read TGTGCCAGCAGTGAAGGGTGGACAGGCCCGTTGTTT. This gives the protein CASSEGWTGPLF.

V and J are TRBV6-2 or TRBV6-3 and TRBJ1-4; D gene ambiguous. This CDR3 has 13 amino acids. Per the germline V gene, CDR1 is MNHEY and CDR2 is SVGEGT. V lost 2 bases and J lost 5, with 6 bases in between. CDR3: CASSYEGNEKLFF. The CDR3 DNA is TGTGCCAGCAGTTACGAGGGAAATGAAAAACTGTTTTTT.

V is TRBV7-2 and J is TRBJ2-7; D is unclear. The CDR3 totals 12 residues. Between the trimmed V and J ends, which lost 6 bases and 0 bases, there was a span of 6 bases. Germline values: CDR1 SGHTA, CDR2 FQGNSA. The CDR3 region is CASSSLSYEQYF. CDR3 DNA sequence: TGTGCCAGCAGTTCCCTCTCCTACGAGCAGTACTTC.

V is TRBV5-8 and J is TRBJ2-1; 10 nucleotides line up with TRBD2. With V trimmed by 0 bases and J by 0 bases, 6 bases remained unmatched. The germline CDR1 and CDR2 sequences are SGHTS and YDEGEE. This CDR3 spans 18 amino acids. CDR3 nucleotides: TGTGCCAGCAGCTTGGTGCTAGCGGGGGCCAGCTCCTACAATGAGCAGTTCTTC. Translated, it gives CASSLVLAGASSYNEQFF.

DNA of the CDR3: TGTGCCAGTACACCAATTGACAGGGCGGGCCAGCCCCAGCATTTT. This sequence encodes CASTPIDRAGQPQHF. The rearrangement uses TRBV19 and TRBJ1-5, with 7 bases that match TRBD1. The CDR3 totals 15 residues. Trimming removed 7 bases from V and 7 bases from J; junction bases left unmatched: 13. Per the germline V gene, CDR1 is LNHDA and CDR2 is SQIVND (reference sequence).

The chain has TRBV7-9 and TRBJ1-4; TRBD1 is a possible D gene (5 bases). With 9 bases removed from V and 5 bases from J, the gap between germline ends came to 10 bases. The CDR3 extends over 12 amino acids. CDR1 and CDR2 (germline): SEHNR, FQNEAQ (reference sequence). CDR3 sequence reads: CASQGLNEKLFF. The CDR3 nucleotides read TGTGCCAGTCAGGGTCTCAATGAAAAACTGTTTTTT.

The chain employs TRBV12-3 or TRBV12-4 and TRBJ2-1; D might be TRBD1 (5 bases). CDR3 length: 13 amino acids. The V gene lost 0 bases and the J gene lost 9 bases, with 9 bases spanning the gap. CDR3 sequence reads: CASSLADNSEQFF. The CDR3 bases are TGTGCCAGCAGTTTAGCGGACAACAGTGAGCAGTTCTTC.

CDR3 loop: CASSITANPSTEAFF. The CDR3 DNA follows: TGTGCCAGTAGTATAACGGCAAACCCCAGCACTGAAGCTTTCTTT. The J gene is TRBJ1-1, the V gene TRBV19; D remains ambiguous. The CDR3 has 15 amino acids. Germline CDR1 reads LNHDA; CDR2 reads SQIVND (reference sequence). Trimming removed 2 bases from V and 4 bases from J, with 14 bases in between.

The CDR3 region is CASSASDAGYGYTF. For the CDR3, the DNA is TGTGCCAGCAGCGCCTCGGACGCAGGCTATGGCTACACCTTC. The V and J genes are TRBV7-9 and TRBJ1-2; D call uncertain. This CDR3 contains 14 residues. The germline V gene encodes CDR1 SEHNR and CDR2 FQNEAQ (reference sequence). The germline V and J ends were trimmed by 5 bases and 4 bases, with 14 bases remaining between them.

This clone has a single count. The chain uses TRBV19 and TRBJ2-1; the match to TRBD2 covers 12 bases. This CDR3 spans 15 amino acids. Germline V gives CDR1 LNHDA, CDR2 SQIVND (reference sequence). V shed 6 bases, J shed 5 bases, and the junction held 5 bases outside the gene matches. CDR3 region: CASRRTSGNNNEQFF. CDR3 in DNA: TGTGCCAGTAGAAGGACTAGCGGGAACAACAATGAGCAGTTCTTC.

The CDR3 loop reads CASSLEGTGTDTQYF. In DNA, the CDR3 is TGTGCCAGCAGCTTAGAGGGGACGGGCACAGATACGCAGTATTTT. V is TRBV11-1 and J is TRBJ2-3, with D perhaps given as TRBD1 or TRBD2 (5 bases each). This CDR3 is 15 amino acids long. With 1 base removed from V and 1 base from J, the gap between germline ends came to 9 bases. The germline CDR1 and CDR2 sequences are SGHAT and FQDESV (reference sequence).

The V call is TRBV3-1 (or the pseudogene TRBV3-2), the J call TRBJ2-3, with 12 bases identical to TRBD1. This CDR3 is 14 amino acids long. V was pared by 10 bases and J by 5 bases, with 7 bases of the junction left unmatched. Germline loops: CDR1 LGHDT, CDR2 YNNKEL (reference sequence). CDR3 sequence: CATRDRGLGDTQYF. CDR3 DNA: TGTGCCACCCGGGACAGGGGGCTCGGAGATACGCAGTATTTT.

The chain employs TRBV6-1 and TRBJ1-4; perhaps TRBD1 as D (6 bases). Trimming removed 1 base at V and 8 bases at J, with 14 bases between. Germline V gene sequence: CDR1 MNHNS, CDR2 SASEGT. The CDR3 is 15 residues long. The CDR3 spells CASSEVGGAGEKLFF. The CDR3 region has the DNA TGTGCCAGCAGTGAAGTTGGGGGGGCAGGGGAAAAACTGTTTTTT.

This sequence joins TRBV11-1 and TRBJ2-3; the match to TRBD2 covers 7 bases. V dropped 6 bases and J dropped 0; count of bases not matched to a gene: 6. Looked up from germline, CDR1 is SGHAT and CDR2 is FQDESV (reference sequence). The CDR3 contains 15 residues. In DNA form, the CDR3 reads TGTGCCAGCAGGCCAGCGGGGCTTAGCACAGATACGCAGTATTTT. Encoded protein: CASRPAGLSTDTQYF.

This clone was recorded once. Within the sample, other DNA sequences also encode this same CDR3. The rearrangement uses TRBV6-1 and TRBJ1-2; D remains ambiguous. The CDR3 has 13 amino acids. V gave up 3 bases and J gave up 5 bases, with 10 bases separating them. CDR1 is MNHNS, CDR2 SASEGT, per germline. The CDR3: CASSDGGRYGYTF. The CDR3 DNA is TGTGCCAGCAGTGATGGAGGAAGATATGGCTACACCTTC.

A remark on this clone: This same CDR3 is encoded by further DNA sequences in the sample. The rearrangement joins TRBV5-1 to TRBJ2-3; D not certain. The CDR3 is made up of 14 amino acids. V was cut by 0 bases and J by 2 bases, with 7 bases left in between. Germline V gene data show CDR1 as SGHRS and CDR2 as YFSETQ. The CDR3 DNA follows: TGCGCCAGCAGCTTGGACTTCCACACAGATACGCAGTATTTT. This sequence encodes CASSLDFHTDTQYF.

The chain couples TRBV11-2 to TRBJ1-2, with D hard to call. Germline V gives CDR1 SGHAT, CDR2 FQNNGV. CDR3 length: 13 amino acids. Between the trimmed V and J ends, which lost 5 bases and 3 bases, there was a span of 10 bases. CDR3 in amino acids: CASSPSLDYGYTF. The CDR3 region has the DNA TGTGCCAGCAGCCCAAGCTTGGACTATGGCTACACCTTC.

The rearrangement joins TRBV7-8 to TRBJ1-5; 9 bases fit TRBD1. V gave up 2 bases and J gave up 9 bases; unmatched junction bases: 11. CDR3 length: 16 amino acids. Germline CDR1 reads SGHVS; CDR2 reads FQNEAQ. CDR3 in amino acids: CASSLLHRGLPRPQHF. CDR3 coding DNA: TGTGCCAGCAGCTTACTTCACAGGGGGCTGCCGCGGCCCCAGCATTTT. The whole variable domain, remainder taken from reference TRBV7-8 and TRBJ1-5, is GAGVSQSPRYKVAKRGQDVALRCDPISGHVSLFWYQQALGQGPEFLTYFQNEAQLDKSGLPSDRFFAERPEGSVSTLKIQRTQQEDSAVYLCASSLLHRGLPRPQHFGDGTRLSIL.